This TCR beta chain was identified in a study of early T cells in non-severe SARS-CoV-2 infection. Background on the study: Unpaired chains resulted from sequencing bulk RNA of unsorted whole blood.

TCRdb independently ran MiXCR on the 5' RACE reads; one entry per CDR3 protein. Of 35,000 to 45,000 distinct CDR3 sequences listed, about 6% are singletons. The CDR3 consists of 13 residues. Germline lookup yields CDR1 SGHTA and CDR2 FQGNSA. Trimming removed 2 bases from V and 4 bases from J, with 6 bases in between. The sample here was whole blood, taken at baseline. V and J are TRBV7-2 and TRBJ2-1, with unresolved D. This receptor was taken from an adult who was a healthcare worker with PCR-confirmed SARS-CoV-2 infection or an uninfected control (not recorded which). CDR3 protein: CASSLIVYNEQFF. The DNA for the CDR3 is TGTGCCAGCAGCTTAATAGTGTACAATGAGCAGTTCTTC.